This T cell receptor (beta chain) was captured in a study of T-cell reconstitution after alpha-beta-depleted transplantation in children. The study, taken as a whole, reports: By about two months after transplant, alpha-beta T cells reportedly arose from several hundred graft clones that had expanded. Day-60 TCRbeta diversity that was high in some patients was derived from surviving recipient T cells and thymic progenitors. After one year, T-cell counts and TCRbeta diversity mostly came from new T cells.

This clonotype showed up just a few times. As yet, its antigen is unknown. Library preparation (for TCRbeta) was performed with unique molecular identifiers. TCRdb redid the calling of the PCR reads with MiXCR, one entry per CDR3 protein. The sample has about a million distinct CDR3 sequences, around 30% seen once. The CDR3 runs to 18 residues. J gave up 1 base and V 6 bases, and 15 bases lay outside the gene matches. This chain uses TRBV12-3 or TRBV12-4 with TRBJ1-1, with TRBD1 matching over 9 bases. The sample was PBMCs, mostly from graft donor cells, taken 360 days after TCRalphabeta/CD19-depleted stem cell transplant. The TCR originated in a boy younger than two who had a stem cell transplant for SCID, so the T cells may come from the graft donor. DNA for the CDR3: TGTGCCAGCAGCCCCAGTACAGGGGGCGCGTTTGGGAACACTGAAGCTTTCTTT. It specifies CASSPSTGGAFGNTEAFF.